One and the same sample provided the 20 T cell receptor beta chains below, sequenced in a study of blood T cell repertoires in COVID-19 (dated by TCRdb to the early 2020s). Library method: the immunoSEQ multiplex PCR assay. TCRdb re-hosts the immuneACCESS table, in-frame sequences only. Its copies lack some clones; in the studies checked, an unresolved V gene accounts for under half of them, and the cause for the rest is not known. This sample lists approximately 430,000 clones; 86% were detected once. The top ten constitute 1.4% to 1.5% of the sample. The sequenced material came from peripheral blood. Receptors were obtained from a woman aged 25-40 years with active or convalescent COVID-19.

The CDR3 sequence is CASSSRLAGGRTSTGELFF. In DNA, the CDR3 is TGTGCCAGCAGCTCAAGGCTAGCGGGGGGGCGAACGAGCACCGGGGAGCTGTTTTTT. This chain joins TRBV4-2 and TRBJ2-2; 12 bases agree with TRBD2. J gave up 4 bases and V 5 bases, and 14 bases lay outside the gene matches. The CDR3 has 19 amino acids. CDR1 and CDR2 from the germline V gene are LGHNA and YNFKEQ.

This sequence joins TRBV6-5 and TRBJ1-3; D gene uncertain. CDR3 length equals 10 residues. Trimming cost V 7 bases and J 4 bases, with 2 bases left between them. Germline V lookup: CDR1 MNHEY, CDR2 SVGAGI. The CDR3 nucleotides are TGTGCCAGCACGGGAAACACCATATATTTT. It codes for CASTGNTIYF.

This clone was recorded a few times. The CDR3 loop is CAWSVLAGVKDTQYF. CDR3 sequence (DNA): TGTGCCTGGAGTGTACTTGCGGGAGTGAAAGATACGCAGTATTTT. J is TRBJ2-3 and V is TRBV30; the match to TRBD2 covers 7 bases. V dropped 0 bases and J dropped 5; count of bases not matched to a gene: 8. In germline, CDR1 is GTSNPN, CDR2 SVGIG (reference sequence). The CDR3 loop spans 15 amino acids. Full variable domain (outside the CDR3, taken from reference TRBV30 and TRBJ2-3): SQTIHQWPATLVQPVGSPLSLECTVEGTSNPNLYWYRQAAGRGLQLLFYSVGIGQISSEVPQNLSASRPQDRQFILSSKKLLLSDSGFYLCAWSVLAGVKDTQYFGPGTRLTVL.

This sequence joins TRBV10-1 and TRBJ1-1; D is ambiguous. Germline values: CDR1 WNHNN, CDR2 SYGVQD (reference sequence). Trimming took off 2 bases at V and 5 bases at J, with 6 bases between the two ends. CDR3 length equals 12 residues. In nucleotides, the CDR3 is TGCGCCAGCAGTGAGGAGGGAACTGAAGCTTTCTTT. Translation: CASSEEGTEAFF.

This clone was seen a few times. The gene calls are TRBV15 and TRBJ2-7; D is possibly TRBD2 (5 bases). Per germline, CDR1 LNHNV and CDR2 YYDKDF (reference sequence). Trimming stripped 1 base from V and 5 bases from J, with 9 bases between. CDR3 size: 13 residues. CDR3 in amino acids: CATSRGVSDEQYF. DNA of the CDR3: TGTGCCACCAGCAGAGGGGTTAGCGACGAGCAGTACTTC.

CDR3 sequence: CASSPRTSGGLGNEQFF. The CDR3 DNA sequence: TGTGCCAGCAGCCCCCGGACTAGCGGGGGCCTGGGCAATGAGCAGTTCTTC. The V call is TRBV3-1 (or the pseudogene TRBV3-2), the J call TRBJ2-1, with 13 bases identical to TRBD2. Per the germline V gene, CDR1 is LGHDT and CDR2 is YNNKEL (reference sequence). This CDR3 is 17 amino acids long. V lost 4 bases and J lost 6; bases outside the gene matches: 9.

This clone was seen just once. CDR3 sequence reads: CASSLGGEEQFF. The CDR3 bases are TGTGCCAGCAGCTTAGGGGGCGAAGAGCAGTTCTTC. This chain links TRBV5-6 with TRBJ2-1; TRBD1 matches at 7 bases. V was pared by 2 bases and J by 10 bases, with 3 bases of the junction left unmatched. This CDR3 is 12 amino acids long. Germline V CDR1 and CDR2: SGHDT, YYEEEE.

This clone was counted between two and nine times. Written as DNA, the CDR3 is TGTGCCAGTAGTATGTCGGGACAGGGGTACCAGCCCCAGCATTTT. Amino acid sequence: CASSMSGQGYQPQHF. This chain uses TRBV19 with TRBJ1-5; TRBD1 aligns across 10 bases. V lost 3 bases to trimming and J lost 7 bases; unmatched junction nucleotides: 6. This CDR3 has 15 amino acids. CDR1 and CDR2 from the germline V gene are LNHDA and SQIVND (reference sequence).

The chain couples TRBV25-1 to TRBJ1-3, with unresolved D. Trimming shortened V by 11 bases and J by 8 bases, and 19 bases separated the two germline ends. The CDR3 is 13 amino acids. Germline V lookup: CDR1 MGHDK, CDR2 SYGVNS. This CDR3 reads CASKSRVSDTIYF. DNA of the CDR3: TGTGCCTCCAAATCGAGGGTGTCGGACACCATATATTTT.

This clone was observed a single time. The CDR3 region is CASSRLAGDTDTQYF. In nucleotides, the CDR3 is TGTGCCAGCAGTCGCCTAGCGGGGGACACAGATACGCAGTATTTT. The chain combines TRBV6-5 with TRBJ2-3; 10 nucleotides match TRBD2. Germline CDR1 is MNHEY and CDR2 is SVGAGI. The CDR3 loop spans 15 amino acids. Trimming took 5 bases from V and 2 from J; bases not matched to a gene: 4.

This sequence joins TRBV5-6 and TRBJ1-4, with D possibly TRBD1 on 5 matching bases. CDR3 length: 16 residues. Trimming shortened V by 4 bases and J by 4 bases, and 17 bases separated the two germline ends. The germline CDR1 and CDR2 sequences are SGHDT and YYEEEE. CDR3 sequence: CASSRVSWGLNEKLFF. CDR3 DNA sequence: TGTGCCAGCAGCCGCGTGAGCTGGGGCCTTAATGAAAAACTGTTTTTT. The entire variable domain, with the rest obtained from reference TRBV5-6 and TRBJ1-4, is as follows: DAGVTQSPTHLIKTRGQQVTLRCSPKSGHDTVSWYQQALGQGPQFIFQYYEEEERQRGNFPDRFSGHQFPNYSSELNVNALLLGDSALYLCASSRVSWGLNEKLFFGSGTQLSVL.

The CDR3 region has the DNA TGTGCCAGCAGCCCCGCAGGAAATTATGGCTACACCTTC. This encodes CASSPAGNYGYTF. The V gene is TRBV7-2, the J gene TRBJ1-2; D uncertain. The CDR3 spans 13 residues. Germline assignment: CDR1 SGHTA and CDR2 FQGNSA. Trimming shortened V by 5 bases and J by 5 bases, and 12 bases separated the two germline ends.

The chain joins TRBV6-4 to TRBJ2-2; 10 bases match TRBD1. Per germline, CDR1 MRHNA and CDR2 SNTAGT. The CDR3 totals 15 residues. The trim removed 6 bases at V and 3 bases at J, leaving 4 bases unmatched. CDR3 residues: CASSQGTGDTGELFF. The CDR3 coding sequence is TGTGCCAGCAGCCAGGGGACAGGGGACACCGGGGAGCTGTTTTTT.

The genes are TRBV27 and TRBJ1-5; 8 nucleotides align to TRBD1. Germline-derived CDR1 and CDR2 are MNHEY and SMNVEV (reference sequence). Losses at the gene ends were 3 bases for V and 0 bases for J; bases not matched to a gene: 7. The CDR3 has 17 residues. This chain's CDR3 is CASSLKQGGYSNQPQHF. As DNA, the CDR3 is TGTGCCAGCAGTTTGAAACAGGGGGGTTATAGCAATCAGCCCCAGCATTTT.

This chain links TRBV10-3 with TRBJ2-1, with 12 bases that match TRBD2. J gave up 7 bases and V 4 bases, and 5 bases lay outside the gene matches. From germline, CDR1 is ENHRY and CDR2 SYGVKD. The CDR3 spans 15 residues. For the CDR3, the DNA is TGTGCCATCAGTGGTGGCCTAGCGGGAGGGAATGAGCAGTTCTTC. This gives the protein CAISGGLAGGNEQFF.

The chain recombines TRBV5-1 with TRBJ2-3, with 7 bases identical to TRBD2. The CDR3 runs to 13 residues. Unmatched junction bases numbered 3, after V lost 2 bases and J lost 6 bases. Germline values: CDR1 SGHRS, CDR2 YFSETQ. The CDR3 DNA is TGCGCCAGCAGCTTCGGGGAGGGTGATACGCAGTATTTT. It specifies CASSFGEGDTQYF.

In DNA, the CDR3 is TGTGCCACCAGGACCGGGACAGACAATTCACCCCTCCACTTT. Protein product: CATRTGTDNSPLHF. The chain carries TRBV15 and TRBJ1-6, with 7 positions matching TRBD1. CDR1 is LNHNV and CDR2 is YYDKDF in the germline V gene (reference sequence). J was trimmed by 7 bases and V by 6 bases; bases with no gene match: 6. This CDR3 has 14 residues.

This sequence joins TRBV7-8 and TRBJ2-5, with D hard to call. The CDR3 spans 15 residues. Trimming shortened V by 5 bases and J by 2 bases, and 15 bases separated the two germline ends. Looked up from germline, CDR1 is SGHVS and CDR2 is FQNEAQ. DNA for the CDR3: TGTGCCAGCAGCCGTCGAGCCCTTTGGCAAGAGACCCAGTACTTC. Amino acids: CASSRRALWQETQYF.

The genes are TRBV3-1 (or the pseudogene TRBV3-2) and TRBJ2-1; 9 bases match TRBD2. The CDR3 runs to 15 residues. The V gene's germline CDR1 is LGHDT and CDR2 YNNKEL (reference sequence). With V trimmed by 1 base and J by 6 bases, 4 bases remained unmatched. The CDR3: CASSQGLAVLNEQFF. The CDR3 DNA is TGTGCCAGCAGCCAAGGACTAGCGGTCCTCAATGAGCAGTTCTTC.

CDR3 sequence reads: CASSYSLGNRDRTFF. CDR3 coding DNA: TGTGCCAGCAGTTACTCGTTGGGAAACCGGGACAGAACTTTCTTT. The chain links TRBV6-5 to TRBJ1-1; 7 bases match TRBD1. CDR1 is MNHEY, CDR2 SVGAGI, per germline. CDR3 length: 15 amino acids. Trimming took 0 bases from V and 12 from J; bases not matched to a gene: 13.